This TCR beta chain was recorded in a study of Ad26.COV2.S vaccination and SARS-CoV-2 variants (dated by TCRdb to the early 2020s). Background for the entire study: Donors in the vaccine arm were drawn from COV1001, a phase I-IIa trial of Ad26.COV2.S in healthy adults that was multicentre, randomized, double-blind and placebo-controlled. Dosing of Ad26.COV2.S was intramuscular, at either 5x10^10 or 1x10^11 viral particles, delivered as one shot or as two shots spaced 56 days apart. Sequencing of the TCRbeta repertoire served to evaluate the specificity and breadth of SARS-CoV-2-reactive T cell receptors following Ad26.COV2.S vaccination. A total of around 32 samples were included in the TCR-sequenced set, comprising 19 Ad26.COV2.S vaccine recipients, 5 placebo recipients and 8 SARS-CoV-2 convalescent individuals. Trial participants were randomized into five groups of five: low-dose or high-dose Ad26.COV2.S given once or twice, or placebo on both occasions. Blinding of investigators to trial group allocation was maintained during experiments and outcome assessment.

Reading from cysteine to phenylalanine, the CDR3 counts 14 amino acids. Only CDR3 DNA remains: 42 bases, in frame from the first base. CDR1 and CDR2 were assigned from the germline V gene as SGHTA and FQGNSA. From V the trimming removes 5 bases and from J it removes 3 bases, while the gene matches leave 5 bases of the junction unaccounted for. The treatment or condition tag for this specimen amounts to: roughly 18 received Ad26.COV2.S at low or high dose, single or two shots; 5 received placebo; per-sample allocation not given. Repertoires of vaccine and placebo recipients were sequenced from samples collected on day 63 after the first injection. Cohort 1b enrolled around 23 adults aged 18-55 years at a single site in Boston, USA, between 29 July and 7 August 2020. Ad26.COV2.S was a replication-incompetent adenovirus type 26 vector expressing a prefusion-stabilized SARS-CoV-2 spike protein from the original Wuhan strain.

Overall results and qualifications from the work: The study was not powered to compare responses between vaccine doses or regimens. After vaccination, spike-specific CD8+ and CD4+ T cell responses were reported to show substantial breadth. Compared with placebo recipients, Ad26.COV2.S recipients showed higher spike-specific TCR breadth (P = 0.0014). Vaccine and placebo recipients had comparable non-spike TCR breadth, which fits with the vaccine containing only spike. It was noted by the authors that total T cell responses may have been underestimated by the TCR breadth and depth analyses.

About this clone: The target of this receptor is not known. One base away there is no much larger clone; base qualities are not given.

The immunoSEQ Assay was used to sequence TCRbeta CDR3 regions. After extraction, genomic DNA underwent amplification by bias-controlled multiplex PCR, followed by high-throughput sequencing. From the authors' description of their analysis: Collapsing and filtering of sequences were performed to quantify the absolute abundance of each unique TCRbeta CDR3 region. T cell fraction was estimated by normalizing TCRbeta template counts to usable DNA, which was measured by amplifying reference genes present in all nucleated cells. Repertoire TCRs were annotated as SARS-CoV-2-specific when V gene, CDR3 amino acid sequence and J gene were exactly matched to a known reactive TCR set. The reference SARS-CoV-2 TCR set was derived from MIRA and filtered for enrichment in COVID-19-positive ImmuneCODE repertoires, a step that removed public or cross-reactive TCRs. Using the MIRA antigens, annotated TCRs were further analysed by specific ORF or by position within an ORF. Breadth was defined as annotated unique rearrangements over total unique productive rearrangements; depth was the summed frequency of those rearrangements. Two-sided Wilcoxon rank-sum tests were used to compare TCR breadth between groups. TCRdb retrieved this table from immuneACCESS and kept in-frame rearrangements only. Not all clones are present; in checked studies, unresolved V genes account for under half, and no reason is known for the remainder. V and J calls and clone size follow that table, whereas D and trimming were derived from the DNA. The sample includes hundreds of thousands of clones, with roughly 90% observed a single time. The biggest ten clones account for roughly 10% of the sample.

This clonotype originated in a person between 18 and 65 years old who received the Ad26.COV2.S COVID-19 vaccine or a placebo. The rearranged segments are TRBV7-2 and TRBJ2-7, with TRBD1 matching 9 junction bases. Sequencing used peripheral blood, obtained in a trial of Ad26.COV2.S vaccine versus placebo. The DNA reads TGTGCCAGCAGCGAGGGACAGGGAGTCTACGAGCAGTACTTC. Translated, this is CASSEGQGVYEQYF.